This TCR beta chain stems from a study of blood T cell repertoires in COVID-19 (TCRdb year 2020). The study in broad terms: Collaborator samples came from the United States, Italy and Spain and covered acute and convalescent phases of COVID-19. A de-identified subject ID, COVID-19 status, age in years and sex were almost always included in the sample metadata. The samples were drawn from the first 160 participants of the ongoing ImmuneRACE study and from 1,254 subjects provided by 6 global collaborators. The material from the prospective study consisted of cDNA or gDNA derived from T cells, B-cell-depleted T cells, or PBMCs. Where available, HLA class I and class II types were obtained from metadata supplied by the sample provider rather than from assay-based typing. The repertoires were released in a freely available public database meant as a resource for research on the immune response to SARS-CoV-2. Subjects who had been exposed to COVID-19, were actively infected with it, or had recovered from it provided the deeply sampled blood TCRbeta repertoires that made up the dataset. Beyond this particular receptor, the publication reports: How much clinical and demographic metadata was included differed by source and by participant, and the metadata was provided uncurated.

For this clone: What antigen it recognizes has not been identified. Within one base of it there is no much larger clone, and no base qualities were kept.

Samples from volunteer blood donors who had recovered from COVID-19 were contributed by a second Seattle source. Each collaborating institution followed its own protocols to collect whole blood in K2EDTA tubes. For TCRbeta analysis, collaborator samples were shipped as frozen whole blood, as isolated PBMCs, or as DNA extracted from either sample type. The germline V gene encodes CDR1 SGHVS and CDR2 FQNEAQ. The CDR3 holds 14 amino acids from the cysteine to the phenylalanine. Of the read, only the CDR3 DNA is kept; its 42 bases are in frame from base 1. Unmatched junction bases come to 9, with V trimmed by 1 base and J by 13 bases. TCRbeta CDR3 regions were amplified from genomic DNA by means of the immunoSEQ Assay, a bias-controlled multiplex PCR. Per the authors' processing: The number of nucleated cells in each sample was estimated from the amplification of reference gene primers within the assay. To quantify the absolute abundance of each unique TCRbeta CDR3 rearrangement, sequence reads were collapsed and filtered. Productive Simpson clonality was computed per sample as the square root of Simpson's diversity index over productive rearrangements. Drawn from immuneACCESS, this table holds only the in-frame rearrangements with V and J called that TCRdb kept. Clones are partly lost; checked studies trace under half to an unresolved V gene and leave the rest unexplained. For V, J and clone size, that table is used; D and trimming come from the DNA. The sample table lists hundreds of thousands of clones, 88% of them with a count of one. 0.9% to 1% of the sample is in the top ten clones.

Input material: peripheral blood. This TCR came from a middle-aged woman who had recovered from COVID-19. The rearrangement joined TRBV7-8 to TRBJ2-5; the junction holds 10 bases that match TRBD2. The CDR3 region reads CASSLGPGLAPMYF. The DNA sequence is as follows: TGTGCCAGCAGCTTAGGCCCGGGACTAGCGCCTATGTACTTC.